Listed below are T cell receptor beta chains from one sample, sequenced in a study of glioma-infiltrating T cells. TCRdb itself ran the multiplex PCR reads through MiXCR, one entry per CDR3 protein. The sample records around 44,000 distinct CDR3 sequences, about a fifth being singletons. Sequenced sample: glioma tissue, nonneoplastic brain tissue, or PBMCs (not recorded which). These receptors all stem from a human donor with low-grade glioma or glioblastoma, undergoing nonglioma brain surgery, or in good health (not recorded which). Each CDR3 is given with its conserved first and last residue. The order of the fields is J gene, clone size, V gene, D gene, CDR3 protein, CDR3 DNA. A D gene is named only where the DNA matches it firmly. Clone size is shown for a subset of rows, as once, few, many or a class of expanded clone.

J gene: TRBJ2-7
clone size: many
V gene: TRBV7-9
D gene: -
CDR3 protein: CASSLIGGTYEQYF
CDR3 DNA: TGTGCCAGCAGCTTGATCGGGGGAACCTACGAGCAGTACTTC

J gene: TRBJ1-1
clone size: many
V gene: TRBV7-2
D gene: -
CDR3 protein: CASSSPVENTEAFF
CDR3 DNA: TGTGCCAGCAGCTCTCCCGTTGAGAACACTGAAGCTTTCTTT

J gene: TRBJ2-3
clone size: many
V gene: TRBV9
D gene: -
CDR3 protein: CASSETGSTDTQYF
CDR3 DNA: TGTGCCAGCAGCGAGACAGGTAGCACAGATACGCAGTATTTT

J gene: TRBJ2-5
clone size: many
V gene: TRBV7-3
D gene: TRBD2
CDR3 protein: CASSLIAGGQETQYF
CDR3 DNA: TGTGCCAGCAGCTTAATAGCGGGGGGGCAGGAGACCCAGTACTTC

J gene: TRBJ1-1
clone size: many
V gene: TRBV2
D gene: -
CDR3 protein: CASSGRGGLNTEAFF
CDR3 DNA: TGTGCCAGCAGTGGGCGTGGGGGTTTGAACACTGAAGCTTTCTTT

J gene: TRBJ1-5
clone size: many
V gene: TRBV4-1
D gene: TRBD1
CDR3 protein: CASSQYRGGNQPQHF
CDR3 DNA: TGCGCCAGCAGCCAATACAGGGGAGGAAATCAGCCCCAGCATTTT

J gene: TRBJ1-2
clone size: many
V gene: TRBV20-1
D gene: -
CDR3 protein: CSAAEGDYGYTF
CDR3 DNA: TGCAGTGCCGCAGAGGGGGACTATGGCTACACCTTC

J gene: TRBJ1-1
clone size: many
V gene: TRBV29-1
D gene: TRBD1
CDR3 protein: CSVTTGKTEAFF
CDR3 DNA: TGCAGCGTCACGACAGGGAAGACTGAAGCTTTCTTT

J gene: TRBJ2-7
clone size: many
V gene: TRBV4-1
D gene: -
CDR3 protein: CASSQEDRAYEQYF
CDR3 DNA: TGCGCCAGCAGCCAAGAAGATCGCGCCTACGAGCAGTACTTC

J gene: TRBJ2-1
clone size: many
V gene: TRBV20-1
D gene: -
CDR3 protein: CSARLGAGMHEQFF
CDR3 DNA: TGCAGTGCCCGGTTAGGGGCTGGTATGCATGAGCAGTTCTTC

J gene: TRBJ1-1
clone size: many
V gene: TRBV3-1
D gene: TRBD1
CDR3 protein: CASSRDRGGDTEAFF
CDR3 DNA: TGTGCCAGCAGCCGCGACAGGGGGGGTGACACTGAAGCTTTCTTT

J gene: TRBJ1-2
clone size: -
V gene: TRBV29-1
D gene: TRBD1
CDR3 protein: CSVERTGLGYTF
CDR3 DNA: TGCAGCGTTGAAAGGACAGGGCTGGGCTACACCTTC

J gene: TRBJ2-5
clone size: many
V gene: TRBV20-1
D gene: TRBD2
CDR3 protein: CSARTSPETQYF
CDR3 DNA: TGCAGTGCGCGGACTAGCCCAGAGACCCAGTACTTC

J gene: TRBJ1-1
clone size: once
V gene: TRBV28
D gene: TRBD1
CDR3 protein: CASSPQGATEAFF
CDR3 DNA: TGTGCCAGCAGTCCCCAGGGGGCCACTGAAGCTTTCTTT

J gene: TRBJ1-2
clone size: many
V gene: TRBV7-9
D gene: -
CDR3 protein: CASSLAAAGGYTF
CDR3 DNA: TGTGCCAGCAGCTTAGCGGCCGCTGGAGGCTACACCTTC

J gene: TRBJ2-5
clone size: many
V gene: TRBV27
D gene: TRBD1
CDR3 protein: CASSLGTGTQETQYF
CDR3 DNA: TGTGCCAGCAGTTTGGGGACAGGGACCCAAGAGACCCAGTACTTC

J gene: TRBJ1-6
clone size: -
V gene: TRBV6-1
D gene: -
CDR3 protein: CVSSDRQDSLLHF
CDR3 DNA: TGTGTCAGCAGTGACAGACAGGATTCACTCCTCCACTTT

J gene: TRBJ1-2
clone size: once
V gene: TRBV29-1
D gene: TRBD1
CDR3 protein: CSADRGINYSYTF
CDR3 DNA: TGCAGCGCGGACAGGGGTATCAACTATAGCTACACCTTC

J gene: TRBJ1-2
clone size: many
V gene: TRBV4-1
D gene: -
CDR3 protein: CASSHSGAGNYGYTF
CDR3 DNA: TGCGCCAGCAGCCATAGTGGGGCAGGGAACTATGGCTACACCTTC

J gene: TRBJ1-5
clone size: -
V gene: TRBV20-1
D gene: -
CDR3 protein: CSAREDTILNQPHF
CDR3 DNA: TGCAGTGCTAGAGAGGACACTATCCTCAATCAGCCCCATTTT

J gene: TRBJ2-3
clone size: many
V gene: TRBV15
D gene: -
CDR3 protein: CATLPGPGSTDTQYF
CDR3 DNA: TGTGCCACCCTCCCCGGACCGGGAAGCACAGATACGCAGTATTTT

J gene: TRBJ2-1
clone size: many
V gene: TRBV20-1
D gene: TRBD2
CDR3 protein: CSARDLAGGPNEQFF
CDR3 DNA: TGCAGTGCTAGAGATCTTGCGGGGGGGCCCAATGAGCAGTTCTTC

J gene: TRBJ2-7
clone size: -
V gene: TRBV4-3
D gene: -
CDR3 protein: CASSQEAADSYEQYF
CDR3 DNA: TGCGCCAGCAGCCAAGAAGCGGCAGACTCCTACGAGCAGTACTTC

J gene: TRBJ2-2
clone size: many
V gene: TRBV10-2
D gene: TRBD2
CDR3 protein: CASRLAGANTGELFF
CDR3 DNA: TGCGCCAGCAGACTAGCGGGGGCCAACACCGGGGAGCTGTTTTTT

J gene: TRBJ2-2
clone size: many
V gene: TRBV6-1
D gene: TRBD2
CDR3 protein: CASRPGLAGTGELFF
CDR3 DNA: TGTGCCAGCAGGCCCGGACTAGCGGGGACCGGGGAGCTGTTTTTT

J gene: TRBJ1-2
clone size: many
V gene: TRBV28
D gene: -
CDR3 protein: CASSFWSRTSYTF
CDR3 DNA: TGTGCCAGCAGTTTTTGGAGCCGTACAAGTTACACCTTC

J gene: TRBJ1-4
clone size: many
V gene: TRBV6-1
D gene: TRBD1
CDR3 protein: CASSSGPQGASEKLFF
CDR3 DNA: TGTGCCAGCAGTTCCGGGCCCCAGGGGGCCAGCGAAAAACTGTTTTTT

J gene: TRBJ2-6
clone size: many
V gene: TRBV28
D gene: -
CDR3 protein: CASSFSGAGANVLTF
CDR3 DNA: TGTGCCAGCAGTTTTTCTGGGGCTGGGGCCAACGTCCTGACTTTC

J gene: TRBJ2-5
clone size: -
V gene: TRBV29-1
D gene: -
CDR3 protein: CSVAKAYQETQYF
CDR3 DNA: TGCAGCGTTGCCAAGGCATACCAAGAGACCCAGTACTTC

J gene: TRBJ2-3
clone size: few
V gene: TRBV12-3/TRBV12-4
D gene: TRBD1
CDR3 protein: CASSFQGADTQYF
CDR3 DNA: TGTGCCAGCAGTTTTCAGGGGGCGGATACGCAGTATTTT

J gene: TRBJ2-1
clone size: many
V gene: TRBV20-1
D gene: TRBD2
CDR3 protein: CSARELAGAYNEQFF
CDR3 DNA: TGCAGTGCTAGAGAGCTAGCGGGGGCCTACAATGAGCAGTTCTTC

J gene: TRBJ2-5
clone size: -
V gene: TRBV4-1
D gene: -
CDR3 protein: CASSRDGSVEETQYF
CDR3 DNA: TGCGCCAGCAGCCGAGACGGGTCGGTCGAGGAGACCCAGTACTTC

J gene: TRBJ2-5
clone size: few
V gene: TRBV7-3
D gene: TRBD2
CDR3 protein: CASAAGLQETQYF
CDR3 DNA: TGTGCCAGCGCCGCGGGACTACAAGAGACCCAGTACTTC

J gene: TRBJ2-7
clone size: many
V gene: TRBV20-1
D gene: TRBD1
CDR3 protein: CSADRGLSYEQYF
CDR3 DNA: TGCAGTGCAGACAGGGGTCTCTCCTACGAGCAGTACTTC

J gene: TRBJ1-1
clone size: many
V gene: TRBV7-2
D gene: -
CDR3 protein: CASSFKNTEAFF
CDR3 DNA: TGTGCCAGCAGCTTCAAGAACACTGAAGCTTTCTTT

J gene: TRBJ2-3
clone size: -
V gene: TRBV6-2/TRBV6-3
D gene: TRBD1
CDR3 protein: CASGDRAPDTQYF
CDR3 DNA: TGTGCCAGCGGCGACAGGGCCCCAGATACGCAGTATTTT

J gene: TRBJ2-3
clone size: few
V gene: TRBV3-1
D gene: TRBD1
CDR3 protein: CASSRGGTGGSSDTQYF
CDR3 DNA: TGTGCCAGCAGCCGAGGTGGGACAGGGGGCTCTTCAGATACGCAGTATTTT

J gene: TRBJ2-6
clone size: many
V gene: TRBV29-1
D gene: -
CDR3 protein: CSASQGSGSGANVLTF
CDR3 DNA: TGCAGCGCCTCTCAGGGTTCAGGCTCTGGGGCCAACGTCCTGACTTTC

J gene: TRBJ2-7
clone size: -
V gene: TRBV5-1
D gene: -
CDR3 protein: CASSPQGGTYEQYF
CDR3 DNA: TGCGCCAGCAGCCCTCAGGGGGGAACCTACGAGCAGTACTTC

J gene: TRBJ1-1
clone size: many
V gene: TRBV3-1
D gene: -
CDR3 protein: CASSQGLLQGTEAFF
CDR3 DNA: TGTGCCAGCAGCCAAGGACTCCTCCAAGGGACTGAAGCTTTCTTT

J gene: TRBJ2-2
clone size: many
V gene: TRBV7-2
D gene: -
CDR3 protein: CASSLVPRTGELFF
CDR3 DNA: TGTGCCAGCAGCTTAGTTCCGAGAACCGGGGAGCTGTTTTTT

J gene: TRBJ1-2
clone size: many
V gene: TRBV7-8
D gene: TRBD1
CDR3 protein: CASSSGQANNYGYTF
CDR3 DNA: TGTGCCAGCAGCTCAGGACAGGCCAATAACTATGGCTACACCTTC

J gene: TRBJ2-3
clone size: many
V gene: TRBV3-1
D gene: -
CDR3 protein: CASSQGGYTDTQYF
CDR3 DNA: TGTGCCAGCAGCCAAGGAGGGTATACAGATACGCAGTATTTT

J gene: TRBJ1-5
clone size: many
V gene: TRBV4-2
D gene: -
CDR3 protein: CASSQGTGSAGNQPQHF
CDR3 DNA: TGTGCCAGCAGCCAAGGAACCGGCAGTGCCGGCAATCAGCCCCAGCATTTT

J gene: TRBJ1-6
clone size: medium-sized
V gene: TRBV27
D gene: TRBD1
CDR3 protein: CASSSVLGTAYNSPLHF
CDR3 DNA: TGTGCCAGCAGTTCGGTTCTCGGGACAGCCTATAATTCACCCCTCCACTTT

J gene: TRBJ1-2
clone size: many
V gene: TRBV4-3
D gene: -
CDR3 protein: CASSQDTSRESDNYGYTF
CDR3 DNA: TGCGCCAGCAGCCAAGATACGAGCAGGGAGAGTGATAACTATGGCTACACCTTC

J gene: TRBJ2-5
clone size: many
V gene: TRBV4-1
D gene: TRBD2
CDR3 protein: CASSQDPGLGGETQYF
CDR3 DNA: TGCGCCAGCAGCCAAGACCCGGGACTAGGCGGGGAGACCCAGTACTTC

J gene: TRBJ2-1
clone size: many
V gene: TRBV2
D gene: TRBD2
CDR3 protein: CASSAPLADLEGEQFF
CDR3 DNA: TGTGCCAGCAGTGCGCCCCTAGCGGATCTTGAGGGTGAGCAGTTCTTC

J gene: TRBJ2-3
clone size: -
V gene: TRBV6-6
D gene: -
CDR3 protein: CASSYSFPGLTDTQYF
CDR3 DNA: TGTGCCAGCAGTTACTCTTTTCCGGGGCTCACAGATACGCAGTATTTT

J gene: TRBJ2-3
clone size: few
V gene: TRBV29-1
D gene: -
CDR3 protein: CSVEEVKQGGADTQYF
CDR3 DNA: TGCAGCGTTGAAGAGGTAAAGCAGGGAGGTGCAGATACGCAGTATTTT

J gene: TRBJ2-3
clone size: many
V gene: TRBV29-1
D gene: TRBD2
CDR3 protein: CSVVGLEISAYTQYF
CDR3 DNA: TGCAGCGTCGTGGGACTAGAGATAAGTGCATATACGCAGTATTTT

J gene: TRBJ2-3
clone size: many
V gene: TRBV15
D gene: TRBD2
CDR3 protein: CATSRIAGGSDTQYF
CDR3 DNA: TGTGCCACCAGCAGGATAGCGGGAGGGTCAGATACGCAGTATTTT

J gene: TRBJ1-5
clone size: -
V gene: TRBV30
D gene: TRBD1
CDR3 protein: CAWGKGTVNQPQHF
CDR3 DNA: TGTGCCTGGGGGAAAGGGACAGTCAATCAGCCCCAGCATTTT

J gene: TRBJ2-3
clone size: many
V gene: TRBV13
D gene: -
CDR3 protein: CASSPRTAGVTDTQYF
CDR3 DNA: TGTGCCAGCAGCCCGAGGACAGCTGGGGTCACAGATACGCAGTATTTT

J gene: TRBJ2-7
clone size: many
V gene: TRBV2
D gene: TRBD1
CDR3 protein: CASTLQGALHEQYF
CDR3 DNA: TGTGCCAGCACCCTACAGGGGGCCCTCCACGAGCAGTACTTC